This T cell receptor (beta chain) stems from a study of cytomegalovirus exposure and HLA in healthy donors. PCR amplification relied on 60 Vbeta primers (plus 13 Jbeta primers). Profiling relied on immunoSEQ multiplex PCR, and the TCRdb table lists in-frame clones only, not all of them. The sample includes roughly 150,000 clones, 85% of them seen just once. The V segment lost 5 bases and the J segment 7 bases; nucleotides outside the gene matches: 11. Germline-derived CDR1 and CDR2 are SGHAT and FQNNGV. This CDR3 comprises 16 residues. Although they were nominally healthy when sampled, donors likely had unrecorded immune exposures.

Sequenced material: PBMCs. V usage is TRBV11-2 and J usage is TRBJ2-1, with 10 bases matching TRBD1. This clonotype was sampled from a boy aged 2 to 9 in good health and CMV-seronegative. The CDR3 DNA is TGTGCCAGCAGCGCCCGACAGGGGGCCCCTGGTAATGAGCAGTTCTTC. Translating gives CASSARQGAPGNEQFF.